A single sample gave rise to the 13 T cell receptor beta chains below, sequenced in a study of response to subunit inactivated influenza vaccine. TCRdb re-called the RT-PCR reads with MiXCR, one entry per CDR3 protein. The data hold about 500,000 distinct CDR3 sequences, with 15% to 20% observed a single time. The specimen comprised CD4+ T cells sorted from PBMCs, sampled roughly 24 months after vaccination. These receptors were obtained from a man between 50 and 69 years old who received an inactivated influenza vaccine.

This clonotype came up a few times. The chain carries TRBV7-2 and TRBJ2-7; tentative D call: TRBD1 (5 bases). The CDR3 loop spans 13 amino acids. Trimming cost V 5 bases and J 1 base, with 9 bases left between them. Germline CDR1 reads SGHTA; CDR2 reads FQGNSA. CDR3 protein: CASSRQPSYEQYF. CDR3 nucleotide sequence: TGTGCCAGCAGCAGACAGCCATCCTACGAGCAGTACTTC.

The rearrangement links TRBV11-2 to TRBJ2-3; D may match TRBD1 or TRBD2 (5 bases each). The CDR3 length is 16 residues. The V end was cut by 5 bases, the J end by 0 bases, with 15 bases between. Germline-derived CDR1 and CDR2 are SGHAT and FQNNGV. CDR3 coding DNA: TGTGCCAGCAGCGGAGAGGGGACGACTAGCACAGATACGCAGTATTTT. This encodes CASSGEGTTSTDTQYF.

This clonotype has a handful of counts. The chain combines TRBV29-1 with TRBJ1-4; TRBD1 is a possible D gene (5 bases). CDR1 SQVTM and CDR2 ANQGSEA come from the germline V gene. The CDR3 length is 12 residues. V lost 5 bases to trimming and J lost 7 bases, with 11 bases between them. Here the CDR3 DNA reads TGCAGCGTTTTTATAAGGGGTGAAAAACTGTTTTTT. Its protein is CSVFIRGEKLFF.

This clonotype showed up just a few times. This sequence joins TRBV5-1 and TRBJ2-1, with 8 bases matching TRBD1. V shed 4 bases, J shed 6 bases, and the junction held 6 bases outside the gene matches. This CDR3 has 14 residues. CDR1 and CDR2 from the germline V gene are SGHRS and YFSETQ. The CDR3 coding sequence is TGCGCCAGCAGCCCGTCACAGGGGGGCAATGAGCAGTTCTTC. Translating gives CASSPSQGGNEQFF.

This clonotype was detected a few times. The rearrangement uses TRBV12-3 or TRBV12-4 and TRBJ2-5; 8 bases line up with TRBD2. This CDR3 is built from 15 residues. Unmatched junction bases numbered 9, after V lost 6 bases and J lost 3 bases. The CDR3 DNA is TGTGCCAGCAGCCAACTACTAGCGGCGGAAGAGACCCAGTACTTC. Amino acids: CASSQLLAAEETQYF.

This clonotype was found a few times. This rearrangement joins TRBV20-1 to TRBJ2-7; TRBD1 matches at 9 bases. V shed 3 bases, J shed 1 base, and the junction held 1 base outside the gene matches. The CDR3 sequence is 13 residues long. Germline V gives CDR1 DFQATT, CDR2 SNEGSKA (reference sequence). The CDR3 bases are TGCAGTGCTAGGACAGGGGGTTCCTACGAGCAGTACTTC. The encoded protein is CSARTGGSYEQYF.

The rearrangement joins TRBV4-2 to TRBJ2-7; 8 nucleotides match TRBD2. Germline V gives CDR1 LGHNA, CDR2 YNFKEQ. V gave up 6 bases and J gave up 1 base; unmatched junction bases: 5. This CDR3 is 14 amino acids long. CDR3: CASRSTSDSYEQYF. In DNA, the CDR3 is TGTGCCAGCAGGTCGACTAGCGATTCCTACGAGCAGTACTTC.

V and J are TRBV6-1 and TRBJ2-7; D call uncertain. Trimming took off 2 bases at V and 2 bases at J, with 10 bases between the two ends. Germline-derived CDR1 and CDR2 are MNHNS and SASEGT. The CDR3 is 14 amino acids. The CDR3 sequence is CASSENGGTYEQYF. The CDR3 DNA reads TGTGCCAGCAGTGAAAACGGTGGAACCTACGAGCAGTACTTC.

This chain uses TRBV7-2 with TRBJ2-5; 7 bases line up with TRBD1. V lost 5 bases and J lost 5; bases outside the gene matches: 14. The CDR3 consists of 16 residues. Germline V lookup: CDR1 SGHTA, CDR2 FQGNSA. CDR3: CASSTSYPGQRETQYF. The CDR3 DNA sequence: TGTGCCAGCAGCACATCATACCCGGGACAGCGGGAGACCCAGTACTTC.

This clonotype was counted ten times or more. J is TRBJ2-7 and V is TRBV7-2; D is uncertain. Germline V lookup: CDR1 SGHTA, CDR2 FQGNSA. V gave up 3 bases and J gave up 4 bases, with 10 bases separating them. CDR3 length: 13 residues. CDR3: CASSFATPYEQYF. CDR3 sequence (DNA): TGTGCCAGCAGCTTCGCAACCCCTTACGAGCAGTACTTC.

This clonotype has only a few counts. The chain combines TRBV20-1 with TRBJ1-1; D ambiguous. V was shortened by 3 bases and J by 6 bases, with 8 bases between the two germline ends. CDR1 and CDR2 from the germline V gene are DFQATT and SNEGSKA (reference sequence). This CDR3 has 11 residues. The CDR3 DNA reads TGCAGTGCTAGGAGGGTGGCTGAAGCTTTCTTT. Its translation: CSARRVAEAFF.

V and J are TRBV2 and TRBJ2-5; 8 nucleotides align to TRBD1. The ends lost 5 bases at V and 2 bases at J; junction bases unmatched: 7. This CDR3 has 15 amino acids. The V gene's germline CDR1 is SNHLY and CDR2 FYNNEI. The CDR3, as DNA: TGTGCCAGCAGTCGGGACAGGCGATCTCAAGAGACCCAGTACTTC. Its protein product is CASSRDRRSQETQYF.

The chain joins TRBV20-1 to TRBJ1-1, with 10 bases aligning to TRBD1. The CDR3 contains 15 residues. Germline CDR1 reads DFQATT; CDR2 reads SNEGSKA (reference sequence). The CDR3 coding sequence is TGCAGCCTCCTCTCGACAGGGGGCGCGGGCACTGAAGCTTTCTTT. Translating it yields CSLLSTGGAGTEAFF.